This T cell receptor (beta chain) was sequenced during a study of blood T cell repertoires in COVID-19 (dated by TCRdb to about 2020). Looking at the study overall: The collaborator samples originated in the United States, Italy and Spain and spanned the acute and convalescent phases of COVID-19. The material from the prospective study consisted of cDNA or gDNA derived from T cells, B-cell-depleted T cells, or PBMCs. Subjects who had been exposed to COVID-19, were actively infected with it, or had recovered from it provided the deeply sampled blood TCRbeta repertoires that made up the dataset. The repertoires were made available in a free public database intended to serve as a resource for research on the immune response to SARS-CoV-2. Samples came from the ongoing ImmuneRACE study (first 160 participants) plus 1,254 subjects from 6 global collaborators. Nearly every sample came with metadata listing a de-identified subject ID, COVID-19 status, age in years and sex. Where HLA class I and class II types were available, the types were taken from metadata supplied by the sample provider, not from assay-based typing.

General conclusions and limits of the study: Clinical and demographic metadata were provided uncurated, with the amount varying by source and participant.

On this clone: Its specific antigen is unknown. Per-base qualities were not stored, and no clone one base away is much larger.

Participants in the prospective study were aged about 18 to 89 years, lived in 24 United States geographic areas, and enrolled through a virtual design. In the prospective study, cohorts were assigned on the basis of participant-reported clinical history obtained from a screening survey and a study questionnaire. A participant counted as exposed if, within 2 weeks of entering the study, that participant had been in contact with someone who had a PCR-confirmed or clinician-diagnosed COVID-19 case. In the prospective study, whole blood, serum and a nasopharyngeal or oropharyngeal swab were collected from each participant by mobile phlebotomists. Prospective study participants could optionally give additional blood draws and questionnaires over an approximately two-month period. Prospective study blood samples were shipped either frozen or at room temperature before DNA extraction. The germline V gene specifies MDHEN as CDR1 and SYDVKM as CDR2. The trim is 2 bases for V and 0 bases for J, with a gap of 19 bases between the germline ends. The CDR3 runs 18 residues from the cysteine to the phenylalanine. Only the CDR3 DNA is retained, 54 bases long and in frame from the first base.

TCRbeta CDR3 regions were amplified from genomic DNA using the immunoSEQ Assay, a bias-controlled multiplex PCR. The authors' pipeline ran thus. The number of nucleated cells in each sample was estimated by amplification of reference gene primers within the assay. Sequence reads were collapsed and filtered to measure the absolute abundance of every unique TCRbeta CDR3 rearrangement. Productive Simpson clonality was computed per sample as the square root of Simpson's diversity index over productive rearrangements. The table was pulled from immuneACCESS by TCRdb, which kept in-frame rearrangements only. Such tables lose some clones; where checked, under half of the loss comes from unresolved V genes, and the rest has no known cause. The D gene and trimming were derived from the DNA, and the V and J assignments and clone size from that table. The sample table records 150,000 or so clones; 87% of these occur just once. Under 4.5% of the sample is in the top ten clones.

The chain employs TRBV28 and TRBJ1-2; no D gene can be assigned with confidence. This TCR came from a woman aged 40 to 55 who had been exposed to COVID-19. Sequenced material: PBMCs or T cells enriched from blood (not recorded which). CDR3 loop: CASSLLDGYGLTNYGYTF. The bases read TGTGCCAGCAGTTTACTGGACGGATACGGACTGACTAACTATGGCTACACCTTC.